Presented here are 14 T cell receptor beta chains from one specimen sequenced in a study of shared clonotypes between healthy human individuals. Sequencing was performed with immunoSEQ multiplex PCR; in TCRdb, only in-frame clones are kept and a portion is missing. The sample holds around 2.5 million clones, under 95% seen once. Sequencing used naive CD4+ T cells from PBMCs. Subset in this sample: CD45RA+ positively selected. All receptors come from a man aged 18-30 years in good health. Some clones in this sample may be carry-over from other donors' samples.

Details on this clone: The same CDR3 also results from other DNA sequences found in this sample. The V and J genes are TRBV18 and TRBJ1-1; TRBD1 is a possible D gene (5 bases). The CDR3 has 11 residues. The V and J ends lost 3 bases and 6 bases respectively, with 5 bases between them. Germline-derived CDR1 and CDR2 are KGHSH and LQKENI. CDR3 amino acids: CASSPGAEAFF. In nucleotides, the CDR3 is TGTGCCAGCTCACCGGGGGCTGAAGCTTTCTTT.

This chain links TRBV6-6 with TRBJ1-2; 7 nucleotides align to TRBD1. V was pared by 0 bases and J by 4 bases, with 5 bases of the junction left unmatched. This CDR3 has 15 residues. Germline V gene sequence: CDR1 MNHNY, CDR2 SVGAGI (reference sequence). The CDR3 sequence: CASSYSDRASYGYTF. The CDR3 DNA is TGTGCCAGCAGTTACTCAGACAGGGCATCCTATGGCTACACCTTC.

This chain joins TRBV5-1 and TRBJ2-5; D remains unclear. The germline V and J ends were trimmed by 2 bases and 2 bases, with 7 bases remaining between them. The germline V gene has CDR1 SGHRS and CDR2 YFSETQ. This CDR3 comprises 13 residues. CDR3: CASSFVVQETQYF. CDR3 DNA sequence: TGCGCCAGCAGCTTTGTAGTACAAGAGACCCAGTACTTC.

The V and J genes are TRBV21-1 and TRBJ2-7; the table's D call TRBD2 went unverified against the DNA. TRBV21-1 is a known pseudogene. The CDR3 extends over 17 amino acids. As DNA, the CDR3 is TGTGCCAGCAGCTGTTGGGGGGGGACCCCATCCTCCTACGAGCAGTACTTC. It translates to CASSCWGGTPSSYEQYF.

The chain carries TRBV5-1 and TRBJ2-5; a weak D match, TRBD2 (6 bases). The CDR3 is 14 amino acids. In germline, CDR1 is SGHRS, CDR2 YFSETQ. V lost 1 base and J 5 bases, leaving 12 bases between the germline ends. The chain's CDR3 is CASSLTGAEETQYF. In nucleotides, the CDR3 is TGCGCCAGCAGCTTGACGGGAGCTGAGGAGACCCAGTACTTC.

This rearrangement joins TRBV7-8 to TRBJ1-5; D is ambiguous. The CDR3 is 17 amino acids. Germline V gives CDR1 SGHVS, CDR2 FQNEAQ. Trimming shortened V by 1 base and J by 0 bases, and 13 bases separated the two germline ends. Here the CDR3 reads CASSLGSGSYSNQPQHF. Here the CDR3 DNA reads TGTGCCAGCAGCTTAGGCTCGGGGTCCTATAGCAATCAGCCCCAGCATTTT.

This clone occurred once. This same CDR3 is encoded by further DNA sequences in the sample. The rearrangement links TRBV28 to TRBJ1-4; D unclear. Looked up from germline, CDR1 is MDHEN and CDR2 is SYDVKM. The CDR3 has 13 amino acids. Trimming pared 5 bases from V and 0 bases from J, leaving 4 bases between. CDR3 protein: CASSRATNEKLFF. The CDR3 DNA sequence: TGTGCCAGCAGTCGTGCAACTAATGAAAAACTGTTTTTT.

The rearrangement links TRBV10-3 to TRBJ2-1, with D hard to call. Germline V gene data show CDR1 as ENHRY and CDR2 as SYGVKD. V shed 6 bases and J shed 3 bases, with 12 bases lying between them. The CDR3 has 14 amino acids. CDR3 protein: CAIRQTQNYNEQFF. CDR3 DNA sequence: TGTGCCATCAGGCAAACACAGAACTACAATGAGCAGTTCTTC.

The chain recombines TRBV7-3 with TRBJ1-1; D is ambiguous. The CDR3 extends over 13 amino acids. Trimming took off 1 base at V and 4 bases at J, with 7 bases between the two ends. Germline V gives CDR1 SGHTA, CDR2 FQGTGA. The CDR3, as DNA: TGTGCCAGCAGCTTAAGTTTAGGCACTGAAGCTTTCTTT. As protein: CASSLSLGTEAFF.

The chain links TRBV4-3 to TRBJ2-5; 12 bases match TRBD2. Trimming at V came to 0 bases and at J to 3 bases, leaving 11 bases not matched to a gene. Per the germline V gene, CDR1 is LGHNA and CDR2 is YSLEER. This CDR3 is built from 19 residues. DNA for the CDR3: TGCGCCAGCAGCCAAGATGCGACTAGCGGGAGAGCTTCAGAAGAGACCCAGTACTTC. Translating gives CASSQDATSGRASEETQYF.

The V gene is TRBV18, the J gene TRBJ2-4; TRBD1 matches 7 bases. The CDR3 has 13 amino acids. The V and J ends lost 6 bases and 5 bases, in that order; junction bases with no gene match: 4. Germline V gives CDR1 KGHSH, CDR2 LQKENI. This chain's CDR3 is CASSFGTENIQYF. In DNA, the CDR3 is TGTGCCAGCTCCTTCGGGACAGAAAACATTCAGTACTTC.

This clone came up a few times. The chain employs TRBV13 and TRBJ1-3; 7 nucleotides line up with TRBD1. Looked up from germline, CDR1 is PRHDT and CDR2 is FYEKMQ (reference sequence). Trimming cost V 4 bases and J 5 bases; bases outside gene matches: 8. The CDR3 loop spans 15 amino acids. The CDR3 region has the DNA TGTGCCAGCAGCTCCTTCCGGGACAGTAGAAACACCATATATTTT. This codes for CASSSFRDSRNTIYF.

V is TRBV6-5 and J is TRBJ2-3; no clear D gene. CDR1 is MNHEY and CDR2 is SVGAGI in the germline V gene. Trimming left V 4 bases short and J 2 bases short, with 10 bases between. This CDR3 region has 14 residues. The DNA for the CDR3 is TGTGCCAGCAGTTCAGTCCGGTACACAGATACGCAGTATTTT. It translates to CASSSVRYTDTQYF.

With regard to this clone: Additional DNA sequences in this sample encode the identical CDR3. This rearrangement joins TRBV5-1 to TRBJ2-5; D not resolved. V shed 2 bases and J shed 0 bases, with 2 bases lying between them. The CDR3 contains 12 residues. Looked up from germline, CDR1 is SGHRS and CDR2 is YFSETQ. Written as DNA, the CDR3 is TGCGCCAGCAGCTTTAACCAAGAGACCCAGTACTTC. This translates into CASSFNQETQYF. Filled out from reference TRBV5-1 and TRBJ2-5, the complete variable domain reads KAGVTQTPRYLIKTRGQQVTLSCSPISGHRSVSWYQQTPGQGLQFLFEYFSETQRNKGNFPGRFSGRQFSNSRSEMNVSTLELGDSALYLCASSFNQETQYFGPGTRLLVL.